A single sample is the source of the 18 T cell receptor beta chains below, sequenced in a study of beta chain features in type 1 diabetes. Sequenced material consisted of expressed TCRB transcripts (all of the isolated RNA was reverse transcribed). The protocol was immunoSEQ multiplex PCR, while the TCRdb copy is restricted to in-frame clones and leaves out a portion. The data show about half a million clones, approximately 31% seen once. Sequencing was performed on naive CD4+ T cells from blood. The receptors were gathered from a man aged 18 to 30 in good health.

This clone was seen a handful of times. This chain links TRBV4-3 with TRBJ2-3; 7 nucleotides align to TRBD2. Germline loops: CDR1 LGHNA, CDR2 YSLEER. Trimming took 3 bases from V and 1 from J; bases not matched to a gene: 1. The CDR3 totals 14 residues. The CDR3 is CASSQLAGTDTQYF. CDR3 nucleotides: TGCGCCAGCAGCCAGCTAGCGGGCACAGATACGCAGTATTTT.

V and J are TRBV7-2 and TRBJ2-7; D might be TRBD1 or TRBD2, each matching 5 bases. The CDR3 is 15 residues long. The V end lost 0 bases, the J end lost 2 bases, and 11 bases lay between the germline ends. Germline assignment: CDR1 SGHTA and CDR2 FQGNSA. As DNA, the CDR3 is TGTGCCAGCAGCTTAGCCGGGACCGGGGCCTACGAGCAGTACTTC. Amino acid sequence: CASSLAGTGAYEQYF.

The chain carries TRBV14 and TRBJ2-3; D unclear. The CDR3 contains 13 residues. V shed 5 bases and J shed 8 bases, with 14 bases lying between them. Germline V gives CDR1 SGHDN, CDR2 FVKESK. CDR3 coding DNA: TGTGCCAGCAGCGTTACGCCGGCCGGTACGCAGTATTTT. Its protein is CASSVTPAGTQYF. Full variable domain (missing parts from reference TRBV14 and TRBJ2-3): EAGVTQFPSHSVIEKGQTVTLRCDPISGHDNLYWYRRVMGKEIKFLLHFVKESKQDESGMPNNRFLAERTGGTYSTLKVQPAELEDSGVYFCASSVTPAGTQYFGPGTRLTVL.

V gene TRBV28 combines with J gene TRBJ2-5, with D hard to call. This CDR3 is 14 amino acids long. Per the germline V gene, CDR1 is MDHEN and CDR2 is SYDVKM. V dropped 8 bases and J dropped 4 bases, with 17 bases sitting between them. As DNA, the CDR3 is TGTGCCAGCCGCCGGGCTAAGTGGGGAGAGACCCAGTACTTC. Protein product: CASRRAKWGETQYF. The variable domain in full, completed from reference TRBV28 and TRBJ2-5, reads DVKVTQSSRYLVKRTGEKVFLECVQDMDHENMFWYRQDPGLGLRLIYFSYDVKMKEKGDIPEGYSVSREKKERFSLILESASTNQTSMYLCASRRAKWGETQYFGPGTRLLVL.

Only a few counts were recorded for this clone. The chain is built from TRBV19 and TRBJ2-3; D gene unclear. There are 14 residues in the CDR3. The V gene's germline CDR1 is LNHDA and CDR2 SQIVND (reference sequence). V dropped 5 bases and J dropped 4 bases, with 13 bases sitting between them. The CDR3: CASSPGPNPDTQYF. In nucleotides, the CDR3 is TGTGCCAGTAGTCCCGGCCCCAACCCAGATACGCAGTATTTT.

The rearrangement links TRBV7-9 to TRBJ2-5, with D possibly TRBD2 on 5 matching bases. This CDR3 region has 15 residues. The V end was cut by 7 bases, the J end by 3 bases, with 18 bases between. The germline gives CDR1 SEHNR, CDR2 FQNEAQ (reference sequence). The CDR3 here is CASNRLGEREETQYF. The CDR3 region has the DNA TGTGCCAGCAACCGACTTGGGGAGAGGGAAGAGACCCAGTACTTC.

This clone has just a few counts. The V gene is TRBV30, the J gene TRBJ1-5; 8 nucleotides line up with TRBD1. The CDR3 contains 15 residues. Germline CDR1 reads GTSNPN; CDR2 reads SVGIG (reference sequence). Trimming at V came to 0 bases and at J to 7 bases, leaving 8 bases not matched to a gene. The CDR3 coding sequence is TGTGCCTGGAGTGTAGCAGGGGGCCGGGGGCAGCCCCAGCATTTT. Residues: CAWSVAGGRGQPQHF.

The rearrangement joins TRBV7-9 to TRBJ1-2; D not resolved. The CDR3 is 12 residues long. The germline CDR1 and CDR2 sequences are SEHNR and FQNEAQ (reference sequence). V lost 3 bases to trimming and J lost 2 bases, with 4 bases between them. The CDR3 region has the DNA TGTGCCAGCAGCTTTCGGAACTATGGCTACACCTTC. Its translation is CASSFRNYGYTF.

As to this clone: Within the sample, other DNA sequences also encode this same CDR3. The chain couples TRBV9 to TRBJ2-1; the D is unclear. The CDR3 extends over 14 amino acids. The V and J ends lost 0 bases and 4 bases respectively, with 8 bases between them. The germline V gene encodes CDR1 SGDLS and CDR2 YYNGEE. The CDR3 loop is CASSVGSRYNEQFF. The CDR3 DNA is TGTGCCAGCAGCGTAGGGTCACGGTACAATGAGCAGTTCTTC. Full variable domain (missing parts from reference TRBV9 and TRBJ2-1): DSGVTQTPKHLITATGQRVTLRCSPRSGDLSVYWYQQSLDQGLQFLIQYYNGEERAKGNILERFSAQQFPDLHSELNLSSLELGDSALYFCASSVGSRYNEQFFGPGTRLTVL.

In its sample, this clone was seen a few times. The gene calls are TRBV28 and TRBJ2-1; 9 bases agree with TRBD1. V gave up 10 bases and J gave up 12 bases; unmatched junction bases: 10. CDR3 length: 12 residues. CDR1 MDHEN and CDR2 SYDVKM come from the germline V gene. In DNA form, the CDR3 reads TGTGCCACCAGGACAGGGGTGACCGGGCAGTTCTTC. It encodes CATRTGVTGQFF.

Written as DNA, the CDR3 is TGTGCCAGCAGCTTAAGGGGTGTCTCGATTGAGCAGTTCTTC. Translation: CASSLRGVSIEQFF. This rearrangement joins TRBV7-6 to TRBJ2-1, with D perhaps TRBD1 (5 bases). Germline CDR1 SGHVS, CDR2 FNYEAQ. The CDR3 is 14 amino acids. V was clipped by 2 bases and J by 9 bases, with 14 bases between them. The whole variable domain, filled in from reference TRBV7-6 and TRBJ2-1, reads GAGVSQSPRYKVTKRGQDVALRCDPISGHVSLYWYRQALGQGPEFLTYFNYEAQQDKSGLPNDRFSAERPEGSISTLTIQRTEQRDSAMYRCASSLRGVSIEQFFGPGTRLTVL.

This clone occurred a few times. This rearrangement joins TRBV29-1 to TRBJ2-1; the match to TRBD2 covers 7 bases. V lost 7 bases, J lost 2 bases, and 11 bases stayed unmatched. Germline V gene data show CDR1 as SQVTM and CDR2 as ANQGSEA. The CDR3 loop spans 15 amino acids. The CDR3, as DNA: TGCAGCGCCTCCCCTGACGGGAGGCCCTACAATGAGCAGTTCTTC. Translation gives CSASPDGRPYNEQFF.

The chain is built from TRBV6-1 and TRBJ1-5, with 7 positions matching TRBD1. V shed 1 base, J shed 7 bases, and the junction held 10 bases outside the gene matches. The germline gives CDR1 MNHNS, CDR2 SASEGT. The CDR3 runs 16 residues. The CDR3 region is CASSEGTGARGQPQHF. Here the CDR3 DNA reads TGTGCCAGCAGTGAAGGCACAGGGGCGAGGGGGCAGCCCCAGCATTTT.

As concerns this clone: Distinct nucleotide sequences in the sample also encode this CDR3. The CDR3 nucleotides are TGTGCCTGGAGTGTATCAGGGGACACTGAAGCTTTCTTT. Translation: CAWSVSGDTEAFF. This chain connects TRBV30 to TRBJ1-1; a weak D match, TRBD1 (6 bases). V lost 0 bases, J lost 3 bases, and 8 bases lay in between. The CDR3 is 13 amino acids. Germline V gene sequence: CDR1 GTSNPN, CDR2 SVGIG (reference sequence).

This clone showed up just a few times. This sequence joins TRBV27 and TRBJ1-5, with D unresolved. The CDR3 has 12 amino acids. V lost 3 bases and J 5 bases, leaving 5 bases between the germline ends. Germline V lookup: CDR1 MNHEY, CDR2 SMNVEV (reference sequence). CDR3 protein: CASSFLHQPQHF. The CDR3 DNA sequence: TGTGCCAGCAGTTTCCTCCATCAGCCCCAGCATTTT.

About this clone itself: Germline is not matched at one junction end, which may reflect a read error. V usage is TRBV7-3 and J usage is TRBJ1-1, with D possibly TRBD1 on 5 matching bases. This CDR3 has 12 amino acids. The germline V gene has CDR1 SGHTA and CDR2 FQGTGA. This chain's CDR3 is CSSSFGGTEAFF. CDR3 DNA sequence: TGTTCCAGCAGCTTCGGGGGAACTGAAGCTTTCTTT. The entire variable domain, with the rest obtained from reference TRBV7-3 and TRBJ1-1, is as follows: GAGVSQTPSNKVTEKGKYVELRCDPISGHTALYWYRQSLGQGPEFLIYFQGTGAADDSGLPNDRFFAVRPEGSVSTLKIQRTERGDSAVYLCSSSFGGTEAFFGQGTRLTVV.

V is TRBV29-1 and J is TRBJ2-3, with no clear D. The V end was cut by 6 bases, the J end by 0 bases, with 13 bases between. The germline V gene encodes CDR1 SQVTM and CDR2 ANQGSEA. The CDR3 length is 14 residues. CDR3 sequence (DNA): TGCAGCGTCCCTTTATCTTTGAGCACAGATACGCAGTATTTT. Translating it yields CSVPLSLSTDTQYF.

This chain connects TRBV9 to TRBJ2-1; D is perhaps TRBD2 (5 bases). V lost 0 bases and J 9 bases, leaving 13 bases between the germline ends. CDR3 size: 14 residues. Looked up from germline, CDR1 is SGDLS and CDR2 is YYNGEE. The CDR3 sequence is CASSVAALAGEQFF. As DNA, the CDR3 is TGTGCCAGCAGCGTAGCGGCTTTGGCGGGTGAGCAGTTCTTC.